A single sample is the source of the 28 T cell receptor beta chains below, sequenced in a study of OX40 agonist ivuxolimab in advanced cancers. Repertoires were generated with immunoSEQ multiplex PCR, while TCRdb's copy carries only in-frame clones and drops some. The data show roughly 100,000 clones, just under 95% seen once. Sequenced here: CD4+ or CD8+ T cells sorted from blood, sampled in a trial of the OX40 agonist ivuxolimab. These receptors were obtained from an adult with an advanced solid tumor such as melanoma, head and neck, liver or kidney cancer.

Note on this clone: The same CDR3 is also encoded by other DNA sequences in this sample. The chain recombines TRBV7-3 with TRBJ2-5; the D is unclear. V was clipped by 2 bases and J by 1 base, with 5 bases between them. Per germline, CDR1 SGHTA and CDR2 FQGTGA. The length of the CDR3 is 13 residues. The chain's CDR3 is CASSLSGQETQYF. The CDR3 DNA reads TGTGCCAGCAGCTTATCCGGCCAAGAGACCCAGTACTTC.

This clone has only a few counts. The chain carries TRBV19 and TRBJ1-5, with D unresolved. Trimming took 7 bases from V and 1 from J, leaving 20 bases between them. CDR1 and CDR2 (germline): LNHDA, SQIVND (reference sequence). This CDR3 is 17 amino acids long. The CDR3 DNA sequence: TGTGCCAGTATTCCGAGGCCGGGTGAGTGGAGCAATCAGCCCCAGCATTTT. This translates into CASIPRPGEWSNQPQHF.

The chain couples TRBV4-1 to TRBJ1-4; tentatively, D is TRBD1 (6 bases). The CDR3 runs to 16 residues. V was trimmed by 2 bases and J by 5 bases, leaving 15 bases between them. Germline CDR1 reads MGHRA; CDR2 reads YSYEKL. The CDR3 DNA reads as TGCGCCAGCAGCCAACTCCTAAGGGGGAGGAATGAAAAACTGTTTTTT. Protein: CASSQLLRGRNEKLFF.

This chain connects TRBV28 to TRBJ1-5; 8 nucleotides agree with TRBD1. V trimming: 2 bases; J trimming: 6 bases; junction bases outside the gene matches: 12. The CDR3 covers 17 residues. The germline V gene encodes CDR1 MDHEN and CDR2 SYDVKM. CDR3 in amino acids: CASSLIVDRGARQPQHF. In DNA form, the CDR3 reads TGTGCCAGCAGTTTAATAGTAGACAGGGGAGCGCGTCAGCCCCAGCATTTT.

The chain couples TRBV6-1 to TRBJ2-7; 7 bases are a match to TRBD1. V gave up 0 bases and J gave up 3 bases; unmatched junction bases: 11. Germline loops: CDR1 MNHNS, CDR2 SASEGT. This CDR3 is built from 17 residues. CDR3 coding DNA: TGTGCCAGCAGTGAAGCGCCCAATAATCGACAGGGCTACGAGCAGTACTTC. The encoded protein is CASSEAPNNRQGYEQYF.

J is TRBJ2-3 and V is TRBV30, with 9 bases identical to TRBD2. The CDR3 is made up of 15 amino acids. The junction had 7 bases not matched to a gene; V was cut back by 2 bases and J by 4 bases. Germline-derived CDR1 and CDR2 are GTSNPN and SVGIG (reference sequence). CDR3 in DNA: TGTGCCTGGAGTTTAGGCGGGGGGGCCCCAGATACGCAGTATTTT. Translated, it gives CAWSLGGGAPDTQYF.

The chain joins TRBV25-1 to TRBJ2-6; TRBD1 agrees at 9 bases. Germline loops: CDR1 MGHDK, CDR2 SYGVNS. Trimming cost V 1 base and J 0 bases; bases outside gene matches: 4. The CDR3 sequence is 18 residues long. The CDR3 region has the DNA TGTGCCAGCAGTGAATTGGGACAGGGCAGCTCTGGGGCCAACGTCCTGACTTTC. Its translation is CASSELGQGSSGANVLTF. The complete variable domain, with remaining parts taken from reference TRBV25-1 and TRBJ2-6, reads EADIYQTPRYLVIGTGKKITLECSQTMGHDKMYWYQQDPGMELHLIHYSYGVNSTEKGDLSSESTVSRIRTEHFPLTLESARPSHTSQYLCASSELGQGSSGANVLTFGAGSRLTVL.

The V and J genes are TRBV5-4 and TRBJ2-6; D not resolved. CDR1 SGHNT and CDR2 YYREEE come from the germline V gene (reference sequence). The germline V and J ends were trimmed by 0 bases and 0 bases, with 7 bases remaining between them. The CDR3 consists of 16 residues. This CDR3 is CASSLGTVSGANVLTF. CDR3 nucleotides: TGTGCCAGCAGCTTGGGTACGGTCTCTGGGGCCAACGTCCTGACTTTC. The full variable domain, rest sourced from reference TRBV5-4 and TRBJ2-6, is ETGVTQSPTHLIKTRGQQVTLRCSSQSGHNTVSWYQQALGQGPQFIFQYYREEENGRGNFPPRFSGLQFPNYSSELNVNALELDDSALYLCASSLGTVSGANVLTFGAGSRLTVL.

The rearrangement uses TRBV4-3 and TRBJ2-1; TRBD1 or TRBD2 may be the D gene (5 bases each). V gave up 4 bases and J gave up 3 bases, with 16 bases separating them. The CDR3 contains 16 residues. The germline gives CDR1 LGHNA, CDR2 YSLEER. The CDR3 DNA reads TGCGCCAGCAGCCCCGAGAGGGGTCATATCTACAATGAGCAGTTCTTC. Translating gives CASSPERGHIYNEQFF.

A single count supports this clone. The chain employs TRBV28 and TRBJ1-2, with TRBD1 as a possible D gene (5 bases). The CDR3 sequence is 16 residues long. Trimming stripped 2 bases from V and 3 bases from J, with 16 bases between. CDR1 MDHEN and CDR2 SYDVKM come from the germline V gene. DNA of the CDR3: TGTGCCAGCAGTTTAAGCAGGATAAGGGGCTACTATGGCTACACCTTC. This gives the protein CASSLSRIRGYYGYTF.

The chain links TRBV10-3 to TRBJ1-3; 7 bases line up with TRBD1. The CDR3 covers 13 residues. Germline V gene data show CDR1 as ENHRY and CDR2 as SYGVKD. V lost 10 bases, J lost 4 bases, and 7 bases stayed unmatched. This chain's CDR3 is CATLTGLGNTIYF. As DNA, the CDR3 is TGTGCCACCCTGACAGGGCTCGGAAACACCATATATTTT.

J is TRBJ2-7 and V is TRBV6-5; D unresolved. V was cut by 6 bases and J by 5 bases, with 8 bases left in between. The V gene's germline CDR1 is MNHEY and CDR2 SVGAGI. CDR3 size: 11 residues. The CDR3 bases are TGTGCCAGCAGGAACCCTAACGAGCAGTACTTC. Protein sequence: CASRNPNEQYF.

This clone appeared a single time. V and J are TRBV6-5 and TRBJ2-5; maybe TRBD1 (5 bases). CDR1 MNHEY and CDR2 SVGAGI come from the germline V gene. V lost 6 bases and J lost 5, with 16 bases in between. CDR3 size: 14 residues. CDR3 bases: TGTGCCAGCAGACCGAAACAGGTTTGGGAGACCCAGTACTTC. Translated, it gives CASRPKQVWETQYF.

CDR3 sequence reads: CATSRDRWDGYTF. CDR3 coding DNA: TGTGCCACCAGCAGAGATCGGTGGGATGGCTACACCTTC. The chain combines TRBV15 with TRBJ1-2; D remains unclear. Trimming shortened V by 0 bases and J by 6 bases, and 8 bases separated the two germline ends. Per the germline V gene, CDR1 is LNHNV and CDR2 is YYDKDF (reference sequence). This CDR3 is built from 13 residues. Based on the CDR3 plus reference TRBV15 and TRBJ1-2, the full variable domain is DAMVIQNPRYQVTQFGKPVTLSCSQTLNHNVMYWYQQKSSQAPKLLFHYYDKDFNNEADTPDNFQSRRPNTSFCFLDIRSPGLGDTAMYLCATSRDRWDGYTFGSGTRLTVV.

This clone was detected once. The chain couples TRBV7-9 to TRBJ1-2; D remains unclear. Germline V CDR1 and CDR2: SEHNR, FQNEAQ (reference sequence). The CDR3 runs 17 residues. V lost 4 bases and J lost 7, with 25 bases in between. The CDR3 nucleotides are TGTGCCAGCAGCTCGTACATAACGTCGGCCAAGTCGGGTGGCTACACCTTC. Its translation: CASSSYITSAKSGGYTF.

This chain connects TRBV7-6 to TRBJ2-1; 8 bases agree with TRBD2. The CDR3 totals 15 residues. V trimming: 4 bases; J trimming: 6 bases; junction bases outside the gene matches: 8. CDR1 is SGHVS and CDR2 is FNYEAQ in the germline V gene. The CDR3 sequence is CASSSGGAGSNEQFF. Here the CDR3 DNA reads TGTGCCAGCAGCTCGGGGGGGGCGGGAAGCAATGAGCAGTTCTTC.

This sequence joins TRBV7-2 and TRBJ1-5; D uncertain. Germline CDR1 SGHTA, CDR2 FQGNSA. The CDR3 sequence is 13 residues long. Trimming took 2 bases from V and 3 from J, leaving 5 bases between them. CDR3 sequence (DNA): TGTGCCAGCAGCTTAAGGAACAATCAGCCCCAGCATTTT. Protein: CASSLRNNQPQHF.

The chain couples TRBV4-2 to TRBJ2-1, with D perhaps TRBD1 or TRBD2 (5 bases each). Germline assignment: CDR1 LGHNA and CDR2 YNFKEQ. The CDR3 covers 15 residues. Trimming stripped 7 bases from V and 0 bases from J, with 13 bases between. The CDR3 DNA is TGTGCCAGCACCCCCAAGGGGAGCTCCTACAATGAGCAGTTCTTC. Amino acids: CASTPKGSSYNEQFF.

This chain uses TRBV2 with TRBJ2-3; the D is unclear. Trimming pared 0 bases from V and 3 bases from J, leaving 7 bases between. Germline V lookup: CDR1 SNHLY, CDR2 FYNNEI. This CDR3 has 14 amino acids. The CDR3: CASSEALETDTQYF. The DNA of the CDR3 is TGTGCCAGCAGTGAAGCGCTGGAGACAGATACGCAGTATTTT.

The rearrangement links TRBV7-6 to TRBJ2-5; D remains ambiguous. This CDR3 has 13 residues. Per germline, CDR1 SGHVS and CDR2 FNYEAQ. V was trimmed by 1 base and J by 2 bases, leaving 5 bases between them. In DNA form, the CDR3 reads TGTGCCAGCAGCTTAGGTCCTCAAGAGACCCAGTACTTC. This sequence encodes CASSLGPQETQYF.

The V and J genes are TRBV11-2 and TRBJ1-3; 8 bases map to TRBD1. The germline gives CDR1 SGHAT, CDR2 FQNNGV. With 5 bases clipped from V and 1 base from J, the junction kept 4 bases outside the gene matches. The CDR3 covers 15 residues. The CDR3 sequence: CASSTRTGSGNTIYF. CDR3 DNA sequence: TGTGCCAGCAGCACGCGGACAGGGTCTGGAAACACCATATATTTT.

The J gene is TRBJ1-6, the V gene TRBV4-1; tentative D call: TRBD1 (5 bases). The CDR3 is made up of 15 amino acids. Per the germline V gene, CDR1 is MGHRA and CDR2 is YSYEKL. V was clipped by 2 bases and J by 9 bases, with 14 bases between them. The DNA of the CDR3 is TGCGCCAGCAGCCAATTTGGGGCTACGGGTTCACCCCTCCACTTT. Its translation: CASSQFGATGSPLHF.

V gene TRBV4-3 combines with J gene TRBJ2-3; 8 nucleotides agree with TRBD2. Germline V gene sequence: CDR1 LGHNA, CDR2 YSLEER. V lost 2 bases and J lost 0; bases outside the gene matches: 10. This CDR3 is built from 18 residues. The CDR3 loop reads CASSQSKAGVPSTDTQYF. The CDR3 region has the DNA TGCGCCAGCAGCCAAAGCAAAGCGGGGGTTCCTAGCACAGATACGCAGTATTTT.

The CDR3 region is CASSWASGSYTGELFF. In nucleotides, the CDR3 is TGTGCCAGCAGTTGGGCTAGCGGGAGTTATACCGGGGAGCTGTTTTTT. The rearrangement uses TRBV6-6 and TRBJ2-2; 10 positions agree with TRBD2. The ends lost 4 bases at V and 5 bases at J; junction bases unmatched: 7. The CDR3 runs to 16 residues. CDR1 and CDR2 (germline): MNHNY, SVGAGI (reference sequence).

Remarks on this clone: The same CDR3 also results from other DNA sequences found in this sample. The V and J genes are TRBV7-2 and TRBJ1-1; D call uncertain. Trimming removed 1 base from V and 1 base from J, with 7 bases in between. The CDR3 has 14 residues. Per the germline V gene, CDR1 is SGHTA and CDR2 is FQGNSA. This CDR3 reads CASSLVPGNTEAFF. Here the CDR3 DNA reads TGTGCCAGCAGCTTAGTGCCAGGGAACACTGAAGCTTTCTTT. Variable domain in full (rest from reference TRBV7-2 and TRBJ1-1): GAGVSQSPSNKVTEKGKDVELRCDPISGHTALYWYRQSLGQGLEFLIYFQGNSAPDKSGLPSDRFSAERTGGSVSTLTIQRTQQEDSAVYLCASSLVPGNTEAFFGQGTRLTVV.

This chain links TRBV7-2 with TRBJ2-1; 9 bases fit TRBD2. J was trimmed by 3 bases and V by 5 bases; bases with no gene match: 5. The CDR3 spans 15 residues. The germline CDR1 and CDR2 sequences are SGHTA and FQGNSA. The CDR3 DNA reads TGTGCCAGCAGCGCGACTAGCGGTCTCTACAATGAGCAGTTCTTC. This translates into CASSATSGLYNEQFF.

This chain joins TRBV4-3 and TRBJ2-1, with a possible D match to TRBD2 (5 bases). Germline V CDR1 and CDR2: LGHNA, YSLEER. The germline V and J ends were trimmed by 0 bases and 5 bases, with 11 bases remaining between them. This CDR3 is built from 15 residues. The CDR3 protein is CASSQEPNGDNEQFF. The CDR3 coding sequence is TGCGCCAGCAGCCAAGAGCCAAACGGGGACAATGAGCAGTTCTTC.

V is TRBV11-1 and J is TRBJ1-1, with D tentatively TRBD1 (5 bases). This CDR3 spans 13 amino acids. Trimming took 0 bases from V and 9 from J, leaving 11 bases between them. The germline CDR1 and CDR2 sequences are SGHAT and FQDESV (reference sequence). CDR3 DNA: TGTGCCAGCAGCTTAGCGTGGCAGGGACAAGCTTTCTTT. Protein sequence: CASSLAWQGQAFF.